The subject of this entry is one TCR beta chain. Its antigen target is currently unknown. It has no much larger one-base neighbor in the sample; base qualities were not kept. In light of the paper, this sample's time point label describes: baseline before first vaccination. Vaccinee samples came from UK trials COV001 and COV002, including a single-blind randomized controlled phase 2/3 trial of AZD1222 (ChAdOx1 nCoV-19) in healthy adults. For TCRbeta chain sequencing, PBMC samples from trial participants were taken at day 0 and at day 28 after the second dose. The CDR3 sequence holds 13 residues, the cysteine and phenylalanine included. Only the CDR3 DNA stays, 39 bases, in frame from base 1. V ends up 7 bases short and J 4 bases short, with an unmatched junction base count of 9. The CDR1 and CDR2 encoded by the germline V gene are SQVTM and ANQGSEA. The entry originates in a study of T cell responses to AZD1222 COVID-19 vaccine (TCRdb year 2021). General notes on the study: Because spike-specific TCR depth and breadth did not differ between the two schedules, AZD1222 recipients who got a second dose at roughly 4 weeks were pooled with those who got a second dose at roughly 12 weeks. TCR sequencing covered more than 230 trial participants: 200 to 210 given two doses of AZD1222 and about 26 given two doses of MenACWY control vaccine. Trial participants were enrolled into age subgroups of 18-55, 56-69 and 70-plus years, which contained about 150, 27 and 61 TCR-sequenced participants, respectively.

What the work shows at the level of the full study, not this receptor alone: In the small 56-69-year group, the increase in depth fell short of significance, most likely because of low power. The whole spike protein was spanned by vaccine-associated CD4 TCRs, and dominant responses were seen in regions 160-218 and 743-854. Participants were mostly white British, with more females than males. The authors suggested clonal diversity may have been underestimated. No day 14 peak-response samples were available, so repertoires were characterized only after the peak T cell response. A significant rise in spike-specific TCR breadth and depth was observed after two AZD1222 doses relative to day 0 and relative to MenACWY recipients. Conclusions about previously exposed vaccinees are limited, since just a handful of AZD1222 recipients were seropositive for SARS-CoV-2 at baseline. Reportedly, close to half of the unique spike-specific TCRs recognized epitopes lying outside the regions that are mutated in the B.1.351 and B.1.1.7 variants.

The CDR3 regions of human TCRbeta chains were analyzed by immunosequencing. Concerning the study's data processing: Repertoire TCRs were checked for matches against a reference library of SARS-CoV-2-specific TCRs that had been generated using the MIRA antigen-specificity platform. Breadth was defined as the fraction of unique TCRs that were SARS-CoV-2-associated, and depth was defined as the fraction of total T cells that were SARS-CoV-2-associated. Using the MIRA data, every spike-specific TCR was mapped to the spike region that the TCR reacted to and assigned to either a CD4 or a CD8 class. Log10-transformed breadth and depth values were compared by one-way ANOVA with Sidak's multiple comparisons tests. What TCRdb holds here is the immuneACCESS table cut down to in-frame rearrangements. Part of the clones is not present; checked against another copy, under half of the missing clones reflect an unresolved V gene, and the others are unexplained. V, J and clone size derive from that table, while D and trimming were established from the DNA sequence. The sample data list about 68,000 clones, and about 88% of these were observed just once. The leading ten clones occupy 7.8% of the sample.

This receptor chain uses TRBV29-1 and TRBJ1-2, with 7 middle bases fitting TRBD1. Specimen: peripheral blood, collected on day 0 of AZD1222 vaccination. The receptor was derived from an adult in good health. In nucleotide form, the sequence is TGCAGCGCAGTAGACAGGGACTCCTATGGCTACACCTTC. Translated, it gives CSAVDRDSYGYTF.